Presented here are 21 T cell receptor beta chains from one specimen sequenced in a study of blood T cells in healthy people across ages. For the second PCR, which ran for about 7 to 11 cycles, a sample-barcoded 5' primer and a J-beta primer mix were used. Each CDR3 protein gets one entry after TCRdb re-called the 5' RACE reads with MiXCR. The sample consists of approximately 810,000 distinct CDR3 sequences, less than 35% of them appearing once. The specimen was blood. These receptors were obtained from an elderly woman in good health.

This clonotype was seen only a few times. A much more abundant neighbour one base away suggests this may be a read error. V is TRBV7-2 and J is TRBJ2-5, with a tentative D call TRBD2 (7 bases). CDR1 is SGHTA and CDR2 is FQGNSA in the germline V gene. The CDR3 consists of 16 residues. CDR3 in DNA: TGTGCCGGCAGCTTAGGCGGGGGCAAGGGAAGGGAGACCCAGTACTTC. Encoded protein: CAGSLGGGKGRETQYF.

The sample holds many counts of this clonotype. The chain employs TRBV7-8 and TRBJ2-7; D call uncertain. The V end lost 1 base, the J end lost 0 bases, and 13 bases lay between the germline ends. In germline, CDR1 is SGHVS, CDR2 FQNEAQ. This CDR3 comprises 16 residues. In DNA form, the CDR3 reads TGTGCCAGCAGCTTAGGAGCCAGAACTATCTCCTACGAGCAGTACTTC. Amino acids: CASSLGARTISYEQYF.

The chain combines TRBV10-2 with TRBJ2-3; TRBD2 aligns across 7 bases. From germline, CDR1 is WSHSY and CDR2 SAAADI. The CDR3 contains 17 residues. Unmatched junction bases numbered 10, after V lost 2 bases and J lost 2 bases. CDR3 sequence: CASSERTRRLPTDTQYF. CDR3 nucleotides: TGCGCCAGCAGTGAGCGGACTAGGAGACTCCCCACAGATACGCAGTATTTT.

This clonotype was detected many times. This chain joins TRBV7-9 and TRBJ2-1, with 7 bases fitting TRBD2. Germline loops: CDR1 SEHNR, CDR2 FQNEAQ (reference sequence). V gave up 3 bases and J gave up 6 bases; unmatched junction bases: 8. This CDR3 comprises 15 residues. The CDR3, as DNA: TGTGCCAGCAGCTTTTTCGCGGGGGTCCGCAATGAGCAGTTCTTC. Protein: CASSFFAGVRNEQFF.

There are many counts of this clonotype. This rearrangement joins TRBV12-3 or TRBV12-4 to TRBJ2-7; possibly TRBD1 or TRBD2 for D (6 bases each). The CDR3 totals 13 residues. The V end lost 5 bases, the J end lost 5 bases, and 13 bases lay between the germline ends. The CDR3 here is CASSPGGGNEQYF. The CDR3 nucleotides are TGTGCCAGCAGTCCCGGAGGGGGGAACGAGCAGTACTTC.

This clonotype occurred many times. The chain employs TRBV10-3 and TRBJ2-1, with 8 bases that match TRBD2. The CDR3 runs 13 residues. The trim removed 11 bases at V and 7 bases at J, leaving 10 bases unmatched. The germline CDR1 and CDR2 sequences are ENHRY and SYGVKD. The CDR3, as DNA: TGTGCCGCCGACGGGGGGGTGAGGAATGAGCAGTTCTTC. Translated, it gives CAADGGVRNEQFF.

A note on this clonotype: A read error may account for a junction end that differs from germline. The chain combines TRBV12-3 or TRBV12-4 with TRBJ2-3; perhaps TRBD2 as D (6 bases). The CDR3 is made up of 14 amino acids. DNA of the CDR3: TGTGCCAGCAGTCCAGGAGCTAGCGCAGATGCGCAGTATTTT. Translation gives CASSPGASADAQYF.

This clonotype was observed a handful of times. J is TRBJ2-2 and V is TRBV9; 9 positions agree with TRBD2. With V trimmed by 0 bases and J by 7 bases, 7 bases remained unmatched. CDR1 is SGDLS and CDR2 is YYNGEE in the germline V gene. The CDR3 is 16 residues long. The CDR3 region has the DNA TGTGCCAGCAGCGTAGAGGGACTAGCAGGCAGCGGGGAGCTGTTTTTT. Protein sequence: CASSVEGLAGSGELFF.

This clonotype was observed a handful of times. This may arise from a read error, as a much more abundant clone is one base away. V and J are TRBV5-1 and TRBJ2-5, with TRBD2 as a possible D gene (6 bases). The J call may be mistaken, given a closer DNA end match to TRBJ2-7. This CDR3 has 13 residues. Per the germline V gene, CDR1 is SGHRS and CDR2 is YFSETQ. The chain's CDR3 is CASSLDGDSEQYF. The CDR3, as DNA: TGCGCCAGCAGCTTGGATGGGGACTCCGAGCAGTACTTC.

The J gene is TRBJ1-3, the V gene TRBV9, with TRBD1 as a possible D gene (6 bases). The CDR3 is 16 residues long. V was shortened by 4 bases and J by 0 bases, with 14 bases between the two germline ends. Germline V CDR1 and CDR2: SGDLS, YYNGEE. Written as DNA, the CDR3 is TGTGCCAGCAGCCTCGGACAGTCGACCTCTGGAAACACCATATATTTT. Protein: CASSLGQSTSGNTIYF.

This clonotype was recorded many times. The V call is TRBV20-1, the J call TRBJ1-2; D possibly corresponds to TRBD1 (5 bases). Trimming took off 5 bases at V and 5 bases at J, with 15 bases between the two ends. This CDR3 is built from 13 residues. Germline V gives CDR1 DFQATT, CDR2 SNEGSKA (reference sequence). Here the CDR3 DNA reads TGCAGTGCTTCGACCGGGACGGAGTATGGCTACACCTTC. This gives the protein CSASTGTEYGYTF.

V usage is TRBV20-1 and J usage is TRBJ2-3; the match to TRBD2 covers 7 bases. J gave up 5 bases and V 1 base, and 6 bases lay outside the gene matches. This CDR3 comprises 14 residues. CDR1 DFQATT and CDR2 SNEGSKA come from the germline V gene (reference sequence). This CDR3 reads CSARVTGGRDTQYF. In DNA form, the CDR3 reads TGCAGTGCTAGAGTAACGGGAGGTAGAGATACGCAGTATTTT.

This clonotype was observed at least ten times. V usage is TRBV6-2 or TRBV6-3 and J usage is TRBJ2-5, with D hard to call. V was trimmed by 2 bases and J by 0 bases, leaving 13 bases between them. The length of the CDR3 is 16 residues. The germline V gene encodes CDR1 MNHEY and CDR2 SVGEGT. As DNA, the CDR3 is TGTGCCAGCAGTTACGCCCAGCGACTCTACCAAGAGACCCAGTACTTC. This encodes CASSYAQRLYQETQYF.

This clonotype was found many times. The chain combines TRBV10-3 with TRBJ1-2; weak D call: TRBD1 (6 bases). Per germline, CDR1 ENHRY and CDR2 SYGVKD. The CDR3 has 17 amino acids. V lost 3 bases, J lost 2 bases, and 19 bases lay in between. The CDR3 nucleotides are TGTGCCATCAGTGACCCTGCAGGACAGAAATTCAACTATGGCTACACCTTC. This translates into CAISDPAGQKFNYGYTF.

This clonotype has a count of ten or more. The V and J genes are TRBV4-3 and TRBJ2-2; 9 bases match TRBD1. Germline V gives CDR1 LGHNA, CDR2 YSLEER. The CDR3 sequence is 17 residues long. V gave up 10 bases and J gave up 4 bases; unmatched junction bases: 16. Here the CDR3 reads CATSIHGVGQGTGELFF. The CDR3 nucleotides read TGCGCCACCTCAATCCATGGAGTGGGACAGGGCACCGGGGAGCTGTTTTTT.

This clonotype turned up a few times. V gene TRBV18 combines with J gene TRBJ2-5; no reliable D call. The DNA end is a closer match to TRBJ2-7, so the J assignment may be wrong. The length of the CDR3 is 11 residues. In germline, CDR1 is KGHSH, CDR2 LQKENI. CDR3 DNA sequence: TGTGCCAGCTCACCACTTGACGAGCAGTACTTC. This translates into CASSPLDEQYF.

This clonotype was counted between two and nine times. DNA of the CDR3: TGTGCCAGCAGTTACTCAAGGATACTGAACACTGAAGCTTTCTTT. The encoded protein is CASSYSRILNTEAFF. The V gene is TRBV6-5, the J gene TRBJ1-1; D ambiguous. Trimming stripped 0 bases from V and 0 bases from J, with 8 bases between. The CDR3 covers 15 residues. The germline CDR1 and CDR2 sequences are MNHEY and SVGAGI.

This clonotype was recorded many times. The CDR3, as DNA: TGTGCCACATCAGCGTTTGCGGGGGGCTTTACAGATACGCAGTATTTT. It codes for CATSAFAGGFTDTQYF. J is TRBJ2-3 and V is TRBV6-2 or TRBV6-3; 8 nucleotides line up with TRBD2. V lost 10 bases, J lost 3 bases, and 15 bases stayed unmatched. Germline CDR1 MNHEY, CDR2 SVGEGT. This CDR3 comprises 16 residues.

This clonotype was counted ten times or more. CDR3 residues: CASSPGHLTDTQYF. The CDR3 DNA sequence: TGTGCCAGCAGCCCGGGACACCTCACAGATACGCAGTATTTT. The chain employs TRBV12-3 or TRBV12-4 and TRBJ2-3, with D maybe TRBD1 (6 bases). This CDR3 has 14 residues. Trimming cost V 6 bases and J 2 bases, with 12 bases left between them.

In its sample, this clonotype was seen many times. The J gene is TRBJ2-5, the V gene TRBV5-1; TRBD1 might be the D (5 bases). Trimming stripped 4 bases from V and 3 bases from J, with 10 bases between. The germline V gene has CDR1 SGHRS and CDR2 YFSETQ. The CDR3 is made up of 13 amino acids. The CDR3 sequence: CASSGALEETQYF. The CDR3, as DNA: TGCGCCAGCAGCGGGGCATTGGAAGAGACCCAGTACTTC.

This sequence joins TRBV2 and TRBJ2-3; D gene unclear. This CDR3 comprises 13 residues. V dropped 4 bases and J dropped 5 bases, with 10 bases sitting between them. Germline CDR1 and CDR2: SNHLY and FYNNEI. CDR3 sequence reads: CASSGGQRDTQYF. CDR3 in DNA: TGTGCCAGCAGTGGAGGTCAGAGAGATACGCAGTATTTT.